This T cell receptor beta chain was recovered during a study of T cells after yellow fever vaccination. General study points: Among all clonotypes, a small share was observed in both CD4 and CD8 compartments.

In this sample, this clonotype turned up a few times. No antigen is known for it. A universal primer site and UMIs were added as TCR cDNA was made by 5'RACE template switching. MiXCR, applied by TCRdb to the 5' RACE reads, yields one record per CDR3 protein. The top ten hold approximately 3.3% of the sample, which has approximately 300,000 distinct CDR3 sequences, roughly 10% seen once. V lost 0 bases, J lost 5 bases, and 8 bases lay in between. The CDR3 runs 14 residues. CDR1 is MNHNS, CDR2 SASEGT, per germline. Here the sequenced sample was CD4+ T cells sorted from PBMCs, taken 45 days after the yellow fever booster vaccination. The sequence was collected from a young man who received the YFV17D yellow fever vaccine. The chain couples TRBV6-1 to TRBJ1-5; D not certain. CDR3 nucleotides: TGTGCCAGCAGTGAAGCGCCTAGGGATCAGCCCCAGCATTTT. It translates to CASSEAPRDQPQHF.